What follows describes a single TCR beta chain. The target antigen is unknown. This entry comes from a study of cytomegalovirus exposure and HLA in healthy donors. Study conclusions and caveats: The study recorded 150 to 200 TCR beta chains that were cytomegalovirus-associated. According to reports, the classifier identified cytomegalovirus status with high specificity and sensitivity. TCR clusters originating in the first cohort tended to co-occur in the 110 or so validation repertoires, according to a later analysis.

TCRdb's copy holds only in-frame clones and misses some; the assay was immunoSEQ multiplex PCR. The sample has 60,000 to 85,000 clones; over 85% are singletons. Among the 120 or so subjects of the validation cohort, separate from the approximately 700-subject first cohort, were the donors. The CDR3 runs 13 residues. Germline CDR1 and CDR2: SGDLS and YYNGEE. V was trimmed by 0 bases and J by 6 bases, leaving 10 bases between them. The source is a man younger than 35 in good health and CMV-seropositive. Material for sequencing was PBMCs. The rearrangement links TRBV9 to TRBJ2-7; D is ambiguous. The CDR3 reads CASSVATGGEQYF. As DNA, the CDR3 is TGTGCCAGCAGCGTAGCTACTGGCGGCGAGCAGTACTTC. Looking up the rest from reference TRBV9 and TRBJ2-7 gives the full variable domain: DSGVTQTPKHLITATGQRVTLRCSPRSGDLSVYWYQQSLDQGLQFLIQYYNGEERAKGNILERFSAQQFPDLHSELNLSSLELGDSALYFCASSVATGGEQYFGPGTRLTVT.